The subject of this entry is one T cell receptor (beta chain). From RNA transcripts, TCR beta CDR3 regions were amplified. First-round RT-PCR targeting the TCR CDR3 was performed with the HTBI primer set. TCRdb recomputed calls from the multiplex PCR reads with MiXCR, one row per CDR3 protein. The profile covers roughly 400,000 distinct CDR3 sequences, with approximately 25% appearing a single time and more than 60% taken by the ten largest. This sample was included in a study of T cells in Graves' hyperthyroidism and ophthalmopathy. Diagnoses rested on clinical symptoms, serum thyroxine and TRAb, thyroid ultrasound and orbital computed tomography. The source is a man over 45 with Graves' hyperthyroidism. Source material: blood.

The CDR3 DNA sequence: TGTGCCAGCAGTCCCGTGGGTACCACGGGTAGCGGGTACTTC. It codes for CASSPVGTTGSGYF. The chain couples TRBV12-3 or TRBV12-4 to TRBJ2-5; weak D call: TRBD2 (6 bases). The V end was cut by 5 bases, the J end by 13 bases, with 23 bases between. There are 14 residues in the CDR3.